The next 6 T cell receptor beta chains were all read from a single sample in a study of T cell responses to AZD1222 COVID-19 vaccine. The repertoire was sequenced with immunoSEQ multiplex PCR; TCRdb's copy has only in-frame clones and lacks some. Of roughly 150,000 clones detected, approximately 88% appear once; the ten largest clones hold roughly 2%. Sequenced material: peripheral blood, taken on day 0 of AZD1222 vaccination. The origin of the receptors is an adult in good health.

This rearrangement joins TRBV5-1 to TRBJ1-2; 11 bases agree with TRBD1. The CDR3 is 15 residues long. In germline, CDR1 is SGHRS, CDR2 YFSETQ. The trim removed 3 bases at V and 7 bases at J, leaving 8 bases unmatched. In DNA, the CDR3 is TGCGCCAGCAGCTCAACAGGACAGGGGGCTGGTGGCTACACCTTC. Amino acids: CASSSTGQGAGGYTF.

The CDR3, as DNA: TGTGCCAGCAGCACCTATGAGAGCTCTGGGGCCAACGTCCTGACTTTC. Amino acid sequence: CASSTYESSGANVLTF. The gene calls are TRBV7-9 and TRBJ2-6; no clear D gene. CDR3 length equals 16 residues. The ends were cut back, 5 bases at V and 0 bases at J, with 11 bases in the middle. Germline V gives CDR1 SEHNR, CDR2 FQNEAQ (reference sequence).

The chain is built from TRBV13 and TRBJ2-1, with TRBD1 matching over 9 bases. This CDR3 contains 13 residues. From germline, CDR1 is PRHDT and CDR2 FYEKMQ (reference sequence). V lost 6 bases and J lost 9; bases outside the gene matches: 6. The CDR3 DNA sequence: TGTGCCAGCAGGGGTGACAGGGGGAGTGAGCAGTTCTTC. Protein sequence: CASRGDRGSEQFF.

J is TRBJ1-4 and V is TRBV10-3; D is unclear. The V end lost 3 bases, the J end lost 0 bases, and 11 bases lay between the germline ends. Germline CDR1 is ENHRY and CDR2 is SYGVKD. The CDR3 is 16 amino acids. The CDR3: CAISDLLGSTNEKLFF. The DNA of the CDR3 is TGTGCCATCAGTGATCTCTTGGGTTCAACTAATGAAAAACTGTTTTTT.

The rearrangement links TRBV4-3 to TRBJ2-7; weak D call: TRBD1 (5 bases). Trimming left V 4 bases short and J 0 bases short, with 19 bases between. Germline V gives CDR1 LGHNA, CDR2 YSLEER. The CDR3 covers 17 residues. This CDR3 is CASSPTATLDSSYEQYF. For the CDR3, the DNA is TGCGCCAGCAGCCCGACAGCCACCCTAGACAGCTCCTACGAGCAGTACTTC.

The gene calls are TRBV18 and TRBJ2-2; D gene uncertain. V was trimmed by 2 bases and J by 2 bases, leaving 3 bases between them. The CDR3 has 13 residues. CDR1 is KGHSH, CDR2 LQKENI, per germline. CDR3: CASSPVNTGELFF. The CDR3 nucleotides are TGTGCCAGCTCACCAGTAAACACCGGGGAGCTGTTTTTT.